Following are 16 T cell receptor beta chains from one sample sequenced in a study of Graves' ophthalmopathy and Graves' hyperthyroidism. RNA transcripts were the source from which TCR beta CDR3 regions were amplified. First-round RT-PCR relied on HTBI primers, and a second-round multiplex PCR came next. TCRdb reprocessed the multiplex PCR reads via MiXCR and lists one record per CDR3 protein. Among under 350,000 distinct CDR3 sequences listed, about a sixth were seen once. Sequenced input: peripheral blood. The receptors derive from an adult man with Graves' ophthalmopathy.

The CDR3 DNA follows: TGTGCCATCAGCGAAGGGGGGACCCAGTACTTC. It codes for CAISEGGTQYF. V is TRBV10-3 and J is TRBJ2-5; D perhaps matches TRBD1 (6 bases). The CDR3 is made up of 11 amino acids. The V gene's germline CDR1 is ENHRY and CDR2 SYGVKD. Trimming cost V 6 bases and J 7 bases, with 9 bases left between them.

This clonotype was seen ten or more times. This sequence joins TRBV5-1 and TRBJ2-5; TRBD2 aligns across 9 bases. Germline loops: CDR1 SGHRS, CDR2 YFSETQ. V shed 0 bases and J 5 bases; nucleotides not matched to a gene: 8. This CDR3 has 16 residues. Written as DNA, the CDR3 is TGCGCCAGCAGCTTGGTAGCAGCGGGAGGCGGTGAGACCCAGTACTTC. Translated, it gives CASSLVAAGGGETQYF.

The V gene is TRBV12-3 or TRBV12-4, the J gene TRBJ2-7; tentatively, D is TRBD2 (5 bases). Trimming removed 4 bases at V and 6 bases at J, with 10 bases between. The CDR3 runs to 12 residues. This CDR3 reads CASSYREFEQYF. The CDR3 DNA reads TGTGCCAGCAGTTACCGGGAATTCGAGCAGTACTTC.

This clonotype appeared many times. This chain links TRBV30 with TRBJ1-2; unclear D gene. This CDR3 comprises 11 residues. Deletions cut 0 bases from V and 5 bases from J, with 4 bases between. In germline, CDR1 is GTSNPN, CDR2 SVGIG (reference sequence). This CDR3 reads CAWSVEYGYTF. DNA for the CDR3: TGTGCCTGGAGTGTAGAATATGGCTACACCTTC. Complete variable domain (other parts from reference TRBV30 and TRBJ1-2): SQTIHQWPATLVQPVGSPLSLECTVEGTSNPNLYWYRQAAGRGLQLLFYSVGIGQISSEVPQNLSASRPQDRQFILSSKKLLLSDSGFYLCAWSVEYGYTFGSGTRLTVV.

This clonotype appeared many times. J is TRBJ2-7 and V is TRBV24-1, with D perhaps TRBD2 (5 bases). Trimming cost V 4 bases and J 1 base, with 10 bases left between them. This CDR3 has 14 residues. Germline loops: CDR1 KGHDR, CDR2 SFDVKD. CDR3 coding DNA: TGTGCCACCAGTGACAGTAGGGAGTCCTACGAGCAGTACTTC. Its protein product is CATSDSRESYEQYF.

This clonotype appeared many times. The chain joins TRBV12-3 or TRBV12-4 to TRBJ1-3; perhaps TRBD1 as D (5 bases). Trimming removed 6 bases at V and 7 bases at J, with 13 bases between. This CDR3 spans 13 amino acids. The CDR3 spells CASRGGRWNTIYF. In nucleotides, the CDR3 is TGTGCCAGCAGGGGGGGACGGTGGAACACCATATATTTT.

The rearrangement joins TRBV27 to TRBJ1-6; the match to TRBD1 covers 7 bases. Germline V lookup: CDR1 MNHEY, CDR2 SMNVEV (reference sequence). The CDR3 totals 13 residues. V shed 5 bases, J shed 9 bases, and the junction held 4 bases outside the gene matches. The CDR3: CASSLTGVSPLHF. CDR3 nucleotides: TGTGCCAGCAGTCTCACAGGGGTTTCACCCCTCCACTTT.

This clonotype has ten or more counts. The CDR3 reads CASSGLGQGMGEQYF. Here the CDR3 DNA reads TGTGCCAGCAGCGGATTGGGCCAGGGAATGGGGGAGCAGTACTTC. The chain uses TRBV7-2 and TRBJ2-7; D is perhaps TRBD1 (5 bases). V was clipped by 5 bases and J by 7 bases, with 21 bases between them. CDR3 length equals 15 residues. Germline CDR1 SGHTA, CDR2 FQGNSA.

This clonotype was picked up many times. The chain is built from TRBV30 and TRBJ1-5; 9 bases agree with TRBD1. Trimming at V came to 1 base and at J to 4 bases, leaving 2 bases not matched to a gene. There are 14 residues in the CDR3. Per germline, CDR1 GTSNPN and CDR2 SVGIG (reference sequence). The CDR3, as DNA: TGTGCCTGGAGTGCAGGACAGGGGAATCAGCCCCAGCATTTT. This translates into CAWSAGQGNQPQHF.

This clonotype was counted many times. CDR3 residues: CASSGQGFTTEAFF. CDR3 DNA sequence: TGTGCCAGCAGCGGACAGGGTTTCACCACTGAAGCTTTCTTT. V and J are TRBV7-2 and TRBJ1-1, with 8 bases matching TRBD1. The V gene's germline CDR1 is SGHTA and CDR2 FQGNSA. Trimming removed 5 bases from V and 4 bases from J; junction bases left unmatched: 6. The CDR3 runs to 14 residues.

This clonotype was observed at least ten times. The CDR3 bases are TGTGCCAGCAGCGTGGGACGGTTGAACACTGAAGCTTTCTTT. This translates into CASSVGRLNTEAFF. This chain connects TRBV9 to TRBJ1-1, with D possibly TRBD1 on 5 matching bases. Per germline, CDR1 SGDLS and CDR2 YYNGEE. Deletions cut 2 bases from V and 0 bases from J, with 8 bases between. CDR3 length: 14 amino acids.

This clonotype was seen ten or more times. The rearrangement joins TRBV9 to TRBJ2-2; TRBD1 matches 10 bases. The CDR3 totals 18 residues. V gave up 3 bases and J gave up 5 bases; unmatched junction bases: 13. Germline CDR1 SGDLS, CDR2 YYNGEE. The CDR3 loop reads CASSAREKGQGTTGELFF. The CDR3, as DNA: TGTGCCAGCAGCGCGAGGGAGAAGGGACAGGGGACTACCGGGGAGCTGTTTTTT.

The sample holds many counts of this clonotype. The gene calls are TRBV6-2 or TRBV6-3 and TRBJ1-2, with 8 bases that match TRBD1. The J segment lost 8 bases and the V segment lost 6 bases, leaving 11 bases of the junction unmatched. Germline loops: CDR1 MNHEY, CDR2 SVGEGT. This CDR3 spans 14 amino acids. The chain's CDR3 is CASSPKAGGRGYTF. For the CDR3, the DNA is TGTGCCAGCAGCCCCAAGGCAGGGGGCCGCGGCTACACCTTC.

This clonotype was observed many times. The J gene is TRBJ1-5, the V gene TRBV6-2 or TRBV6-3; maybe TRBD1 (5 bases). V lost 5 bases and J lost 0, with 17 bases in between. CDR1 MNHEY and CDR2 SVGEGT come from the germline V gene. The CDR3 sequence is 17 residues long. The CDR3 sequence: CASSGTGGPNSNQPQHF. The CDR3 nucleotides read TGTGCCAGCAGTGGGACGGGGGGACCTAATAGCAATCAGCCCCAGCATTTT.

This clonotype was counted a few times. A read error may account for a junction end that differs from germline. The J gene is TRBJ1-5, the V gene TRBV4-2; D is perhaps TRBD1 (6 bases). Germline V gene sequence: CDR1 LGHNA, CDR2 YNFKEQ. This CDR3 is 14 amino acids long. The CDR3 nucleotides read TGTGCCAGCAGGCAAGATCAAGGGGGTCAGCCCCAGCATTTT. Its translation is CASRQDQGGQPQHF.

The sample holds many counts of this clonotype. Since a much larger clone is just one base distant, this may be a read error. V is TRBV6-5 and J is TRBJ1-1; perhaps TRBD1 as D (5 bases). In germline, CDR1 is MNHEY, CDR2 SVGAGI. The CDR3 runs to 13 residues. The CDR3 reads CASSYPGLTEALF. The DNA of the CDR3 is TGTGCCAGCAGTTACCCAGGGTTGACTGAAGCTCTCTTT.